This T cell receptor beta chain appears in the sequencing data of a study of T cell changes during pregnancy in multiple sclerosis. Assay used: immunoSEQ multiplex PCR; TCRdb lists only in-frame clones, some missing. This table holds roughly 80,000 clones, approximately 90% found once. The germline V gene has CDR1 SEHNR and CDR2 FQNEAQ (reference sequence). This CDR3 comprises 14 residues. Trimming cost V 1 base and J 5 bases, with 11 bases left between them. The sequence was obtained from a female donor with multiple sclerosis, enrolled in a pregnancy study. The chain employs TRBV7-9 and TRBJ1-1; D remains unclear. Sample: peripheral blood, taken before pregnancy. CDR3 nucleotide sequence: TGTGCCAGCAGCTTAGTTGGACTTCCGACTGAAGCTTTCTTT. Encoded protein: CASSLVGLPTEAFF.